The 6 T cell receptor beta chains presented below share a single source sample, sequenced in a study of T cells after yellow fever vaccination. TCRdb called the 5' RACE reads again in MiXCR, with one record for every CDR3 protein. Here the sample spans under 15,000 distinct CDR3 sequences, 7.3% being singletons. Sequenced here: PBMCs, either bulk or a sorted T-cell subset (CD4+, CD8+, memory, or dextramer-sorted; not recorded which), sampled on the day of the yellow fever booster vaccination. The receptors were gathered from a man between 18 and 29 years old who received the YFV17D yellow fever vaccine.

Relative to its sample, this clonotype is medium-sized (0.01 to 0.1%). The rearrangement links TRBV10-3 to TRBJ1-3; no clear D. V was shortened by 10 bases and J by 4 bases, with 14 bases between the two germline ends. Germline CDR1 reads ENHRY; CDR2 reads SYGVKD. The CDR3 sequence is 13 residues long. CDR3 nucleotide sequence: TGTGCCAGTATTCCAGCGTCCGGAAACACCATATATTTT. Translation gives CASIPASGNTIYF.

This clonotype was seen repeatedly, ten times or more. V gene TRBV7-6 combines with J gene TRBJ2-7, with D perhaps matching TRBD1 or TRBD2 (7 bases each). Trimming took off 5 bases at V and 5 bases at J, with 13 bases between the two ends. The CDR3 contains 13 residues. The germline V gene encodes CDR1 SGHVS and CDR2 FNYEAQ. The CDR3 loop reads CASSQGGLDEQYF. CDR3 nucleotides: TGTGCCAGCAGCCAGGGGGGGCTGGACGAGCAGTACTTC.

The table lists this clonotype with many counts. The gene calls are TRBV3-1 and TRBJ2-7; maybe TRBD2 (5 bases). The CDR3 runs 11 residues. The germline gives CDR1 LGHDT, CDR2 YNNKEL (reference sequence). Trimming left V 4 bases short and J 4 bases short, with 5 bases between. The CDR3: CASSRGYEQYF. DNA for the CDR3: TGTGCCAGCAGCCGAGGGTACGAGCAGTACTTC.

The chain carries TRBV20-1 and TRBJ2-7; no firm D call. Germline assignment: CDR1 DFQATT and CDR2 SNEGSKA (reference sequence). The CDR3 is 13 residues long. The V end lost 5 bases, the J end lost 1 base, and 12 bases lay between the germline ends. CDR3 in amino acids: CSAGSGPSYEQYF. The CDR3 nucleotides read TGCAGTGCTGGATCAGGACCTTCCTACGAGCAGTACTTC.

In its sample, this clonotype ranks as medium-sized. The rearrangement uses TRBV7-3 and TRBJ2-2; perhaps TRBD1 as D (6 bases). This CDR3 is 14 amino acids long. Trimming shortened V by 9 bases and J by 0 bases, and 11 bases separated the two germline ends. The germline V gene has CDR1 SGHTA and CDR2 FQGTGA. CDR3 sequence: CASTGTPNTGELFF. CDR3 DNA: TGTGCCAGTACCGGGACACCGAACACCGGGGAGCTGTTTTTT.

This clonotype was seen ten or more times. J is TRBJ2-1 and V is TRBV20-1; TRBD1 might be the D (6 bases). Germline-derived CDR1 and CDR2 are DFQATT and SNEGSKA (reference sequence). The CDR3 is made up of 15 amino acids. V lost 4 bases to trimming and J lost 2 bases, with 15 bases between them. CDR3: CSANPRGRTYNEQFF. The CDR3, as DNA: TGCAGTGCTAACCCCAGGGGACGGACCTACAATGAGCAGTTCTTC.